This passage covers 15 T cell receptor beta chains from one sample sequenced in a study of OX40 agonist ivuxolimab in advanced cancers. The method was immunoSEQ multiplex PCR; TCRdb's version includes in-frame clones alone and lacks a portion of them. Of tens of thousands of clones in the sample, about 80% were seen once. Sample: CD4+ or CD8+ T cells sorted from blood, taken in a trial of the OX40 agonist ivuxolimab. These receptors came from an adult with an advanced solid tumor such as melanoma, head and neck, liver or kidney cancer.

This clone was counted once. The chain combines TRBV10-3 with TRBJ2-1; no clear D. This CDR3 has 15 residues. Germline V gives CDR1 ENHRY, CDR2 SYGVKD. V lost 1 base and J lost 3, with 10 bases in between. The CDR3 loop reads CAISEYGRIYNEQFF. CDR3 nucleotides: TGTGCCATCAGTGAGTATGGGCGGATCTACAATGAGCAGTTCTTC.

This chain joins TRBV30 and TRBJ2-5; TRBD2 might be the D (5 bases). The germline V and J ends were trimmed by 1 base and 5 bases, with 5 bases remaining between them. In germline, CDR1 is GTSNPN, CDR2 SVGIG (reference sequence). The CDR3 extends over 11 amino acids. CDR3 region: CAWSERETQYF. In DNA form, the CDR3 reads TGTGCCTGGAGTGAGCGGGAGACCCAGTACTTC.

By share, this clone counts as medium-sized. The CDR3 region is CASSSSGTSLYEQYF. In DNA form, the CDR3 reads TGTGCCAGTAGCTCATCCGGGACATCTCTCTACGAGCAGTACTTC. The chain employs TRBV19 and TRBJ2-7; a possible D gene is TRBD1 (6 bases). The CDR3 consists of 15 residues. The V gene lost 6 bases and the J gene lost 3 bases, with 18 bases spanning the gap. Germline values: CDR1 LNHDA, CDR2 SQIVND (reference sequence).

The chain recombines TRBV28 with TRBJ1-3; D call uncertain. The V end lost 2 bases, the J end lost 4 bases, and 24 bases lay between the germline ends. CDR1 is MDHEN and CDR2 is SYDVKM in the germline V gene. CDR3 length: 19 amino acids. Here the CDR3 reads CASSLRGFVPGLGGNTIYF. The CDR3 bases are TGTGCCAGCAGTTTACGGGGTTTCGTACCGGGCCTCGGGGGAAACACCATATATTTT.

This chain links TRBV19 with TRBJ1-2; D might be TRBD1 (5 bases). The CDR3 covers 16 residues. V shed 3 bases and J shed 7 bases, with 21 bases lying between them. Germline V gene sequence: CDR1 LNHDA, CDR2 SQIVND (reference sequence). CDR3 loop: CASSILQVPPSGGYTF. In nucleotides, the CDR3 is TGTGCCAGTAGTATCCTACAGGTCCCTCCTTCCGGTGGCTACACCTTC. The full variable domain, completed using reference TRBV19 and TRBJ1-2, is DGGITQSPKYLFRKEGQNVTLSCEQNLNHDAMYWYRQDPGQGLRLIYYSQIVNDFQKGDIAEGYSVSREKKESFPLTVTSAQKNPTAFYLCASSILQVPPSGGYTFGSGTRLTVV.

This clone was recorded only once. The rearrangement joins TRBV5-4 to TRBJ2-3; TRBD1 matches 8 bases. Germline lookup yields CDR1 SGHNT and CDR2 YYREEE (reference sequence). V lost 0 bases and J lost 3; bases outside the gene matches: 3. The CDR3 spans 15 residues. The CDR3 sequence is CASSLGDRRTDTQYF. CDR3 nucleotide sequence: TGTGCCAGCAGCTTGGGGGACAGGAGGACAGATACGCAGTATTTT. The entire variable domain, with the rest obtained from reference TRBV5-4 and TRBJ2-3, is as follows: ETGVTQSPTHLIKTRGQQVTLRCSSQSGHNTVSWYQQALGQGPQFIFQYYREEENGRGNFPPRFSGLQFPNYSSELNVNALELDDSALYLCASSLGDRRTDTQYFGPGTRLTVL.

V usage is TRBV19 and J usage is TRBJ2-1; tentatively, D is TRBD1 or TRBD2 (5 bases each). Trimming pared 4 bases from V and 7 bases from J, leaving 20 bases between. This CDR3 is 16 amino acids long. Per germline, CDR1 LNHDA and CDR2 SQIVND (reference sequence). CDR3 in amino acids: CASSNGPRGVSNEQFF. In DNA, the CDR3 is TGTGCCAGTAGTAATGGTCCGAGAGGGGTGTCTAATGAGCAGTTCTTC.

This clone was counted between two and nine times. The gene calls are TRBV7-9 and TRBJ2-3; D is possibly TRBD1 (6 bases). V dropped 3 bases and J dropped 2 bases, with 15 bases sitting between them. The germline V gene encodes CDR1 SEHNR and CDR2 FQNEAQ (reference sequence). The CDR3 consists of 16 residues. The CDR3 DNA reads TGTGCCAGCAGCTTGTTCCCCAGGGGATTCACAGATACGCAGTATTTT. It specifies CASSLFPRGFTDTQYF.

As for this clone: This sample includes further DNA sequences coding for the same CDR3. V is TRBV11-2 and J is TRBJ2-7, with D tentatively TRBD1 (6 bases). The CDR3 runs 12 residues. Germline V gene lookup returns CDR1 SGHAT and CDR2 FQNNGV. V was pared by 5 bases and J by 5 bases, with 10 bases between. The CDR3 coding sequence is TGTGCCAGCAGCCCACCAGGGGACGAGCAGTACTTC. The encoded protein is CASSPPGDEQYF.

The chain recombines TRBV10-1 with TRBJ2-2; D remains unclear. The V gene's germline CDR1 is WNHNN and CDR2 SYGVQD (reference sequence). V gave up 3 bases and J gave up 0 bases, with 5 bases separating them. The CDR3 spans 14 residues. CDR3 bases: TGCGCCAGCAGTGAAGGTGCGAACACCGGGGAGCTGTTTTTT. Translating gives CASSEGANTGELFF.

This clone was found a few times. The V and J genes are TRBV2 and TRBJ2-6, with D perhaps being TRBD1 or TRBD2 (5 bases each). V gave up 7 bases and J gave up 1 base, with 14 bases separating them. Germline-derived CDR1 and CDR2 are SNHLY and FYNNEI. CDR3 size: 16 residues. The CDR3 is CASTEGPGSGANVLTF. CDR3 sequence (DNA): TGTGCCAGCACCGAGGGGCCGGGGTCTGGGGCCAACGTCCTGACTTTC.

The V gene is TRBV7-9, the J gene TRBJ2-5, with 13 nucleotides matching TRBD2. The V gene's germline CDR1 is SEHNR and CDR2 FQNEAQ (reference sequence). The V and J ends lost 1 base and 2 bases, in that order; junction bases with no gene match: 1. The CDR3 spans 16 residues. CDR3 DNA sequence: TGTGCCAGCAGCTTAGAGGGACTAGCGGGGCAAGAGACCCAGTACTTC. Translated, it gives CASSLEGLAGQETQYF.

The rearrangement links TRBV2 to TRBJ2-3; TRBD2 matches 7 bases. The J segment lost 0 bases and the V segment lost 6 bases, leaving 9 bases of the junction unmatched. Germline-derived CDR1 and CDR2 are SNHLY and FYNNEI. CDR3 length: 16 amino acids. Here the CDR3 DNA reads TGTGCCAGCAGCAAGCGGGGTTCCTCTAGCACAGATACGCAGTATTTT. Protein sequence: CASSKRGSSSTDTQYF.

V is TRBV2 and J is TRBJ2-5; D gene uncertain. The CDR3 length is 14 residues. Per the germline V gene, CDR1 is SNHLY and CDR2 is FYNNEI. Trimming stripped 6 bases from V and 0 bases from J, with 11 bases between. The CDR3 spells CASRAGPYQETQYF. In DNA, the CDR3 is TGTGCCAGCAGGGCCGGACCATACCAAGAGACCCAGTACTTC. Full variable domain (outside the CDR3, taken from reference TRBV2 and TRBJ2-5): EPEVTQTPSHQVTQMGQEVILRCVPISNHLYFYWYRQILGQKVEFLVSFYNNEISEKSEIFDDQFSVERPDGSNFTLKIRSTKLEDSAMYFCASRAGPYQETQYFGPGTRLLVL.

The chain joins TRBV7-2 to TRBJ2-3; a weak D match, TRBD2 (6 bases). Trimming shortened V by 1 base and J by 2 bases, and 7 bases separated the two germline ends. The CDR3 runs 14 residues. Germline assignment: CDR1 SGHTA and CDR2 FQGNSA. The CDR3 coding sequence is TGTGCCAGCAGCTTAGTGGGACTCACAGATACGCAGTATTTT. This encodes CASSLVGLTDTQYF.